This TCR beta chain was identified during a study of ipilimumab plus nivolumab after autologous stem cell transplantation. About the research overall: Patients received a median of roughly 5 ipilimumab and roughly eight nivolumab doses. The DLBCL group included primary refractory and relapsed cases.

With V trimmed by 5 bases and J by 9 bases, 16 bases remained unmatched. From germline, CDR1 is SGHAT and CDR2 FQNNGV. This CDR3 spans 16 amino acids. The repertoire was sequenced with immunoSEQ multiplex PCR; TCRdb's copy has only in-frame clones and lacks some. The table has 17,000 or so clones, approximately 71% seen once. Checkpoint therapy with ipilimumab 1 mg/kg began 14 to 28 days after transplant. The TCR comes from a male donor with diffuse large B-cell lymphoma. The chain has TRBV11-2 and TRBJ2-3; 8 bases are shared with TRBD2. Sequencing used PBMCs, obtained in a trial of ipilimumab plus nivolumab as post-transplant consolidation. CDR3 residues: CASSPTGGARSNTQYF. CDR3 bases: TGTGCCAGCAGCCCCACGGGGGGGGCTCGGAGTAACACGCAGTATTTT.